A single sample is the source of the 13 T cell receptor beta chains below, sequenced in a study of shared clonotypes between healthy human individuals. Data came from immunoSEQ multiplex PCR; TCRdb stores just in-frame clones and leaves some out. The sample has around 580,000 clones, nearly 98% seen once. The naive CD8 population came from CD45RO-negative cells selected for CCR7, without terminally differentiated effector memory CD45RA+ cells. What was sequenced was naive CD8+ T cells sorted from blood. These receptors originate from a man younger than 45 in good health.

The chain joins TRBV7-9 to TRBJ2-7, with 13 nucleotides matching TRBD2. This CDR3 spans 18 amino acids. After removal of 5 bases from V and 3 bases from J, the junction contained 13 bases not matched to a gene. CDR1 and CDR2 from the germline V gene are SEHNR and FQNEAQ (reference sequence). The CDR3 sequence: CASSPMPGTSGMIYEQYF. The CDR3 DNA is TGTGCCAGCAGCCCGATGCCCGGGACTAGCGGGATGATCTACGAGCAGTACTTC.

The chain employs TRBV5-6 and TRBJ2-1; unclear D gene. Germline V gives CDR1 SGHDT, CDR2 YYEEEE. V gave up 4 bases and J gave up 7 bases, with 9 bases separating them. This CDR3 has 12 amino acids. This CDR3 is CASSVTINEQFF. The DNA of the CDR3 is TGTGCCAGCAGCGTTACTATAAATGAGCAGTTCTTC.

The V call is TRBV28, the J call TRBJ2-1, with TRBD1 as a possible D gene (6 bases). The CDR3 runs 13 residues. Trimming took off 6 bases at V and 4 bases at J, with 10 bases between the two ends. Germline CDR1 and CDR2: MDHEN and SYDVKM. CDR3: CASRGAEYNEQFF. CDR3 DNA: TGTGCCAGCAGGGGGGCGGAGTACAATGAGCAGTTCTTC.

This chain uses TRBV28 with TRBJ1-2; no clear D. The germline gives CDR1 MDHEN, CDR2 SYDVKM. The CDR3 runs 15 residues. Trimming stripped 6 bases from V and 4 bases from J, with 18 bases between. The CDR3 region has the DNA TGTGCCAGCAGCCATGCGGGAGGGATCGGCTATGGCTACACCTTC. Protein sequence: CASSHAGGIGYGYTF.

This chain connects TRBV15 to TRBJ2-3; TRBD2 aligns across 9 bases. CDR1 is LNHNV, CDR2 YYDKDF, per germline (reference sequence). There are 17 residues in the CDR3. V lost 1 base to trimming and J lost 2 bases; unmatched junction nucleotides: 7. CDR3 sequence: CATSRGEASGATDTQYF. In nucleotides, the CDR3 is TGTGCCACCAGCAGAGGGGAGGCTAGCGGGGCCACAGATACGCAGTATTTT.

V and J are TRBV14 and TRBJ2-7, with TRBD2 matching 11 bases. The CDR3 loop spans 16 amino acids. Germline-derived CDR1 and CDR2 are SGHDN and FVKESK. V was clipped by 2 bases and J by 4 bases; unmatched bases: 7. The chain's CDR3 is CASSQRSGTSGYEQYF. CDR3 DNA sequence: TGTGCCAGCAGCCAACGATCCGGGACTAGCGGTTACGAGCAGTACTTC.

CDR3 in amino acids: CSVVEGAVQETQYF. Written as DNA, the CDR3 is TGCAGCGTTGTGGAGGGGGCAGTCCAAGAGACCCAGTACTTC. V gene TRBV29-1 combines with J gene TRBJ2-5; D is perhaps TRBD1 (7 bases). The CDR3 totals 14 residues. Trimming shortened V by 4 bases and J by 1 base, and 13 bases separated the two germline ends. The germline V gene has CDR1 SQVTM and CDR2 ANQGSEA.

This clone was picked up one time. V gene TRBV27 combines with J gene TRBJ2-7, with 8 bases identical to TRBD2. Germline loops: CDR1 MNHEY, CDR2 SMNVEV (reference sequence). V shed 3 bases, J shed 2 bases, and the junction held 3 bases outside the gene matches. CDR3 length: 14 amino acids. The CDR3 spells CASSLTSDPYEQYF. CDR3 in DNA: TGTGCCAGCAGTTTGACTAGCGACCCCTACGAGCAGTACTTC.

CDR3 loop: CASSPYAGTGEGETQYF. Here the CDR3 DNA reads TGCGCCAGCAGCCCCTATGCGGGGACAGGGGAAGGAGAGACCCAGTACTTC. The chain couples TRBV4-3 to TRBJ2-5; 10 bases align to TRBD1. The CDR3 covers 17 residues. CDR1 LGHNA and CDR2 YSLEER come from the germline V gene. Losses at the gene ends were 4 bases for V and 4 bases for J; bases not matched to a gene: 12.

The rearrangement uses TRBV14 and TRBJ2-7; unclear D gene. Germline V gene sequence: CDR1 SGHDN, CDR2 FVKESK. The V gene lost 5 bases and the J gene lost 5 bases, with 10 bases spanning the gap. There are 12 residues in the CDR3. Here the CDR3 DNA reads TGTGCCAGCAGCACAAGTTCGGACGAGCAGTACTTC. Amino acid sequence: CASSTSSDEQYF.

This clone was recorded once. The chain uses TRBV25-1 and TRBJ2-2; TRBD1 matches 7 bases. This CDR3 has 15 amino acids. Germline CDR1 and CDR2: MGHDK and SYGVNS. Trimming at V came to 4 bases and at J to 2 bases, leaving 4 bases not matched to a gene. CDR3 in DNA: TGTGCCAGCAGTGTGGGACAGACTAACACCGGGGAGCTGTTTTTT. It yields the protein CASSVGQTNTGELFF.

The chain uses TRBV11-2 and TRBJ2-7, with 7 bases lining up with TRBD1. The CDR3 extends over 13 amino acids. V lost 4 bases and J lost 2; bases outside the gene matches: 2. Germline CDR1 is SGHAT and CDR2 is FQNNGV. The chain's CDR3 is CASSWGQTYEQYF. DNA of the CDR3: TGTGCCAGCAGCTGGGGACAGACCTACGAGCAGTACTTC.

This clone was recorded once. This chain connects TRBV9 to TRBJ2-1, with TRBD1 identical over 7 bases. J was trimmed by 6 bases and V by 4 bases; bases with no gene match: 28. Germline V gene data show CDR1 as SGDLS and CDR2 as YYNGEE. The CDR3 extends over 21 amino acids. The CDR3 region is CASSPLGLGDRGLAISNEQFF. CDR3 DNA sequence: TGTGCCAGCAGCCCTTTAGGTCTGGGGGACAGAGGACTGGCCATATCCAATGAGCAGTTCTTC.